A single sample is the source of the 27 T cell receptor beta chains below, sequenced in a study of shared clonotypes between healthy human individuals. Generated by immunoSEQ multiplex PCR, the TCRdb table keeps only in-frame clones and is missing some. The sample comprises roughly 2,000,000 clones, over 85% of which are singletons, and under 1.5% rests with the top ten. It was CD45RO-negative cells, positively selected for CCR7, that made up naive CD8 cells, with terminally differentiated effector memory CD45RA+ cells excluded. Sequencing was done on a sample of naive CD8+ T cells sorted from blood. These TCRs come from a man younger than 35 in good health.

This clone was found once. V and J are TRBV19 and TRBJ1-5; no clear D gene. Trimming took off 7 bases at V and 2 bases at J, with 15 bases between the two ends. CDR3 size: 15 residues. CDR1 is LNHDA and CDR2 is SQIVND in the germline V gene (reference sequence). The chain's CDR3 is CASTPTTVGNQPQHF. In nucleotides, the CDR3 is TGTGCCAGTACCCCGACGACGGTGGGCAATCAGCCCCAGCATTTT.

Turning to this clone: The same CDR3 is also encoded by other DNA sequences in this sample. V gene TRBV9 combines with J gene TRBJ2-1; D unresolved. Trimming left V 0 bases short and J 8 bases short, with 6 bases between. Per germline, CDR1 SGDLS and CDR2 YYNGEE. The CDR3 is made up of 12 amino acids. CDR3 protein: CASSVASDEQFF. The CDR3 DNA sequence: TGTGCCAGCAGCGTAGCCAGCGATGAGCAGTTCTTC.

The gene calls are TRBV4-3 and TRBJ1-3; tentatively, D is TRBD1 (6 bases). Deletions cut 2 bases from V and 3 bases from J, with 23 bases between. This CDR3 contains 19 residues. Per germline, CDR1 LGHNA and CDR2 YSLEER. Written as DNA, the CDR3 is TGCGCCAGCAGCCAATTGTCGGGGCAGGGGATGGCGAGTGGAAACACCATATATTTT. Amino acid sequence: CASSQLSGQGMASGNTIYF.

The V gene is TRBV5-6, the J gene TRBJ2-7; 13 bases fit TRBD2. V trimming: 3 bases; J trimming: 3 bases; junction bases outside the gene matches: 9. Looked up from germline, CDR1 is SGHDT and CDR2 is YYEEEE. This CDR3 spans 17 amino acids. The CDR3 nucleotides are TGTGCCAGCAGCTCCCTACCCAGACTAGCGGGAGGCTACGAGCAGTACTTC. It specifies CASSSLPRLAGGYEQYF.

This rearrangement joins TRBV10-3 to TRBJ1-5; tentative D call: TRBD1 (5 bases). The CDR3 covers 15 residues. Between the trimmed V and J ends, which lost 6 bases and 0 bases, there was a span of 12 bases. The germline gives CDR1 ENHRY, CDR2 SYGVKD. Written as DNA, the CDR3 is TGTGCCATCAGGCCCGGGACGGATAGCAATCAGCCCCAGCATTTT. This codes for CAIRPGTDSNQPQHF.

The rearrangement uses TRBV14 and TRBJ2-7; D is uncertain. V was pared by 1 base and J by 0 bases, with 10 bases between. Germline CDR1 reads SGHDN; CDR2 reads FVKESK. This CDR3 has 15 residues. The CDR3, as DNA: TGTGCCAGCAGCCAAGCCCAAGAGAGCTCCTACGAGCAGTACTTC. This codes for CASSQAQESSYEQYF.

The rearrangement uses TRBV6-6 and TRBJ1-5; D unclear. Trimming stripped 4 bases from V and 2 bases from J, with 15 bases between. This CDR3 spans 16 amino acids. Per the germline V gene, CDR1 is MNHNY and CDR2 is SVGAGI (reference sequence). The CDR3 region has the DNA TGTGCCAGCAGTTCCTCCTGGAGGGAAGGCAATCAGCCCCAGCATTTT. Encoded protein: CASSSSWREGNQPQHF.

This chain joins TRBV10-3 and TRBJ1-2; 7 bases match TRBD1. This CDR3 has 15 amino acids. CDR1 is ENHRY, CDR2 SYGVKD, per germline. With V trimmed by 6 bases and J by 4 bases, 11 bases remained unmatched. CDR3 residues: CAIRISGTEVYGYTF. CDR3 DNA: TGTGCCATCAGAATCTCCGGGACAGAAGTCTATGGCTACACCTTC.

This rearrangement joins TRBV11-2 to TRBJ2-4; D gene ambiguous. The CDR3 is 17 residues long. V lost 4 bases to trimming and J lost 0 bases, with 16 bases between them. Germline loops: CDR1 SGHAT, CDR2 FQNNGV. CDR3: CASSSLTLGLAKNIQYF. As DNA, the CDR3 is TGTGCCAGCAGCTCTCTAACATTGGGGTTAGCCAAAAACATTCAGTACTTC.

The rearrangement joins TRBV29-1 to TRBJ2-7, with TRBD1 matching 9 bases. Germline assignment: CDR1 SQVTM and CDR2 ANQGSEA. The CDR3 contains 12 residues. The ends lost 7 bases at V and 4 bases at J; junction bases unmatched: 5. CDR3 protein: CSASGTGYEQYF. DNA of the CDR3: TGCAGCGCCTCCGGGACAGGGTACGAGCAGTACTTC.

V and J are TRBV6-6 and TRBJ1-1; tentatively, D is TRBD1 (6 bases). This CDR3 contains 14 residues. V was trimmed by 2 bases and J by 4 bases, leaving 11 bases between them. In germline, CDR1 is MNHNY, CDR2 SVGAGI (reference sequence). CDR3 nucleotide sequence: TGTGCCAGCAGTTACGGAGGGGGGAGCACTGAAGCTTTCTTT. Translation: CASSYGGGSTEAFF.

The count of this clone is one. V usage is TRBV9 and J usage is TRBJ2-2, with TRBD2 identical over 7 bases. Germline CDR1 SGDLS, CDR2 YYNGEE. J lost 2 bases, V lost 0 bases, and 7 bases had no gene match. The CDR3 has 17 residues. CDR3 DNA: TGTGCCAGCAGCGTAGAGGGAGGGCCACATAACACCGGGGAGCTGTTTTTT. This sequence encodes CASSVEGGPHNTGELFF.

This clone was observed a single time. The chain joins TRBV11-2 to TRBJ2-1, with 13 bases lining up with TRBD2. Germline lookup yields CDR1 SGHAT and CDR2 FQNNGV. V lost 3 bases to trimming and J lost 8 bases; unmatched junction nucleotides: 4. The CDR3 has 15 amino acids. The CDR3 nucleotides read TGTGCCAGCAGCTTGGTACTAGCGGGAGGGCATGAGCAGTTCTTC. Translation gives CASSLVLAGGHEQFF.

Here the CDR3 DNA reads TGTGCCAGCAGCCCGACGACAGGGTACGAGCAGTACTTC. This translates into CASSPTTGYEQYF. The J gene is TRBJ2-7, the V gene TRBV7-9; 7 bases line up with TRBD1. V was pared by 5 bases and J by 4 bases, with 5 bases of the junction left unmatched. Germline loops: CDR1 SEHNR, CDR2 FQNEAQ (reference sequence). The CDR3 covers 13 residues.

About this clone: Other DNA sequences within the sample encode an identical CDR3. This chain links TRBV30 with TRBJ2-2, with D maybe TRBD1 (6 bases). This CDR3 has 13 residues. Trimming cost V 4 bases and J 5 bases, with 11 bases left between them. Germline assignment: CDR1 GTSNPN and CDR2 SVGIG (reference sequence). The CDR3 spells CAWTGVGTGELFF. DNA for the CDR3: TGTGCCTGGACAGGGGTCGGTACCGGGGAGCTGTTTTTT.

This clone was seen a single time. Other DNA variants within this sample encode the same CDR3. The CDR3 region has the DNA TGTGCCAGCAGCCTCGGGGCCGGGGAGCTGTTTTTT. This codes for CASSLGAGELFF. The chain couples TRBV5-6 to TRBJ2-2; D is perhaps TRBD2 (5 bases). CDR3 size: 12 residues. V was shortened by 4 bases and J by 6 bases, with 7 bases between the two germline ends. The germline gives CDR1 SGHDT, CDR2 YYEEEE.

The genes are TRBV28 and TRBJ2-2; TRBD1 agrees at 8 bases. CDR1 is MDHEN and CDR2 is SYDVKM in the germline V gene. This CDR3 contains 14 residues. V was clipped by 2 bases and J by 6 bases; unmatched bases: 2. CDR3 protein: CASSLGQGPGELFF. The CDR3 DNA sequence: TGTGCCAGCAGTTTAGGACAGGGCCCCGGGGAGCTGTTTTTT.

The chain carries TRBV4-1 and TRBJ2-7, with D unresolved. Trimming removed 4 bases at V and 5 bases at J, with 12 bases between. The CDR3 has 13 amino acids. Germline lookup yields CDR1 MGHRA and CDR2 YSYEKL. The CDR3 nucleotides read TGCGCCAGCAGCCCCGCAGTTTCGGACGAGCAGTACTTC. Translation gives CASSPAVSDEQYF.

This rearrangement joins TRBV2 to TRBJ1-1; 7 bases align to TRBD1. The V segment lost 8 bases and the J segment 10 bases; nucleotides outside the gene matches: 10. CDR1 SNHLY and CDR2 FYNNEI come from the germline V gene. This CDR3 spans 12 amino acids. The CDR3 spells CASPRDRRLAFF. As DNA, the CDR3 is TGTGCCAGCCCCCGGGACAGACGACTAGCTTTCTTT.

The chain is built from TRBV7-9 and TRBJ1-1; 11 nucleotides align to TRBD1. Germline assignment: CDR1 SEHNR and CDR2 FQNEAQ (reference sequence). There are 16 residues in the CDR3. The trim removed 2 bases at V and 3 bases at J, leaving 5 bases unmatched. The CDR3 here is CASSLIPGQGDTEAFF. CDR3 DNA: TGTGCCAGCAGCTTAATTCCGGGACAGGGGGACACTGAAGCTTTCTTT.

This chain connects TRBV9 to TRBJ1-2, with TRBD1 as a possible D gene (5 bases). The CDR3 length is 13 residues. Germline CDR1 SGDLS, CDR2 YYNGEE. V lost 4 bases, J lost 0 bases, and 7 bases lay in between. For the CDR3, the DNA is TGTGCCAGCAGCACAGGCCCTAACTATGGCTACACCTTC. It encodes CASSTGPNYGYTF.

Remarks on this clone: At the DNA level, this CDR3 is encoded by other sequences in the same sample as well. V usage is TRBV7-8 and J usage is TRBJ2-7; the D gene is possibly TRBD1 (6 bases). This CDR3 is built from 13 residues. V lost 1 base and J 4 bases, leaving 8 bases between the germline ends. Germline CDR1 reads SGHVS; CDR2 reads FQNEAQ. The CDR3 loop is CASSLVRGYEQYF. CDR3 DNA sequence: TGTGCCAGCAGCTTAGTGAGGGGGTACGAGCAGTACTTC.

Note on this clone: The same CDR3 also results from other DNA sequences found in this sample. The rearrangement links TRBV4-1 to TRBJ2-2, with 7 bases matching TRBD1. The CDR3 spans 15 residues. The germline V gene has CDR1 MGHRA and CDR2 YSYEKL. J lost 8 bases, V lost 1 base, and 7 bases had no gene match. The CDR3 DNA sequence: TGCGCCAGCAGCCAAGCCGGAACAGGGGCGGGGGAGCTGTTTTTT. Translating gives CASSQAGTGAGELFF.

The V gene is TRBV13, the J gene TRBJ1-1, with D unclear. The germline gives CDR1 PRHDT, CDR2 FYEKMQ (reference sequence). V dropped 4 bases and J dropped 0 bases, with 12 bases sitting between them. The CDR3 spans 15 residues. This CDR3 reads CASSSPHNLNTEAFF. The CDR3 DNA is TGTGCCAGCAGCTCCCCACACAACCTGAACACTGAAGCTTTCTTT.

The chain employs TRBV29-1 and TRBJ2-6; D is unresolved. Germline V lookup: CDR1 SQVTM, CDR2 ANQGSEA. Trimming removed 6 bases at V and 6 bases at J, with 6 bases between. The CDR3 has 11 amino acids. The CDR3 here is CSVETANVLTF. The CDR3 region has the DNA TGCAGCGTGGAAACGGCCAACGTCCTGACTTTC.

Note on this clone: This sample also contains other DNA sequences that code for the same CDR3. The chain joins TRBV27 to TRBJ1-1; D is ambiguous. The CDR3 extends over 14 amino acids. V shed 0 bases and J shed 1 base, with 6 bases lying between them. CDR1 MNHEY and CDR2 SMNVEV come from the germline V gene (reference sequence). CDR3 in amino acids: CASSLSGGNTEAFF. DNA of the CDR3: TGTGCCAGCAGTTTATCTGGTGGGAACACTGAAGCTTTCTTT.

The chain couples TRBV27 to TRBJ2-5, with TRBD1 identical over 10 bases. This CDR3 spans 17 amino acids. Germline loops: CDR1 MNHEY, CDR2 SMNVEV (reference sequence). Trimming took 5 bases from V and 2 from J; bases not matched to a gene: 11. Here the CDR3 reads CASSSIRDRGGQETQYF. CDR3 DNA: TGTGCCAGCAGTAGTATTCGGGACAGGGGTGGGCAAGAGACCCAGTACTTC.